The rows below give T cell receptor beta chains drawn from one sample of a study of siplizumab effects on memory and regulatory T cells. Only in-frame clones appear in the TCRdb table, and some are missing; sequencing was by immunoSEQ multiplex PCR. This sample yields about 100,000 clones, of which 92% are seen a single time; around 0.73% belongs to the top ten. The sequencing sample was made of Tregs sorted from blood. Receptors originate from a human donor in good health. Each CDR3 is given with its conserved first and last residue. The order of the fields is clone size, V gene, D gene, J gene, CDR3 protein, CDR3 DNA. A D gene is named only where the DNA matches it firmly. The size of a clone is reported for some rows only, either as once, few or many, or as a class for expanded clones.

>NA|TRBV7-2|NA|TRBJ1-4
CASSLGARGEKLFF
TGTGCCAGCAGCTTGGGGGCGCGGGGAGAAAAACTGTTTTTT
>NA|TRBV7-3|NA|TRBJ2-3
CASSLGTLRTDTQYF
TGTGCCAGCAGCTTAGGGACTTTGCGCACAGATACGCAGTATTTT
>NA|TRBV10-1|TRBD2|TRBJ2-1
CASYRASGGNEQFF
TGCGCCAGCTACCGGGCCTCGGGAGGGAATGAGCAGTTCTTC
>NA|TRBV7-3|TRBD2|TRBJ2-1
CASSKLAGIRDEQFF
TGTGCCAGCAGTAAACTAGCGGGCATAAGGGATGAGCAGTTCTTC
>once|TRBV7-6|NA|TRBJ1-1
CASSLRGGAGTEAFF
TGTGCCAGCAGCTTACGGGGCGGGGCGGGCACTGAAGCTTTCTTT
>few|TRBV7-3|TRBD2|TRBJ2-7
CASSLSAGGPYEQYF
TGTGCCAGCAGCTTAAGTGCGGGAGGGCCTTACGAGCAGTACTTC
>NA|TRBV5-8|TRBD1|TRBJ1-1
CASSFDRGTEAFF
TGTGCCAGCAGCTTTGACAGGGGCACTGAAGCTTTCTTT
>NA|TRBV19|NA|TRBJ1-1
CASSAGRWGTGNTEAFF
TGTGCCAGTAGTGCGGGTCGTTGGGGGACGGGGAACACTGAAGCTTTCTTT
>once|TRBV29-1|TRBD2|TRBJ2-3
CSIILAGVTDTQYF
TGCAGCATCATACTAGCGGGAGTCACAGATACGCAGTATTTT
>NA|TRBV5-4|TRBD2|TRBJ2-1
CASSLLLAGSFGEQFF
TGTGCCAGCAGCTTGTTACTAGCGGGAAGTTTTGGTGAGCAGTTCTTC
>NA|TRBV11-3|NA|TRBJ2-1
CASSLSRGSYNEQFF
TGTGCCAGCAGCTTATCCAGGGGCTCCTACAATGAGCAGTTCTTC
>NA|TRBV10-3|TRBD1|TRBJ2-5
CAIGRTGEETQYF
TGTGCCATCGGGCGGACAGGGGAAGAGACCCAGTACTTC
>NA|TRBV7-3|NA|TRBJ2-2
CASSFGHLTGELFF
TGTGCCAGCAGCTTCGGACACCTCACCGGGGAGCTGTTTTTT
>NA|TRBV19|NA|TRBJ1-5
CASSFPSPGYGNQPQHF
TGTGCCAGTAGTTTCCCCTCTCCGGGGTACGGCAATCAGCCCCAGCATTTT
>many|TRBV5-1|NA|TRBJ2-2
CASSLGFGSGNTGELFF
TGCGCCAGCAGCTTGGGATTTGGGAGTGGAAACACCGGGGAGCTGTTTTTT
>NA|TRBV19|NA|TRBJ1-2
CASSLTWGEGYTF
TGTGCCAGTAGTCTTACGTGGGGGGAAGGCTACACCTTC
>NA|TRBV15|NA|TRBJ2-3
CATSKTGTREDTQYF
TGTGCCACCAGCAAGACAGGAACCAGGGAAGATACGCAGTATTTT
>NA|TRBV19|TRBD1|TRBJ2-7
CASSTDRGESYEQYF
TGTGCCAGTAGTACCGACAGGGGCGAATCCTACGAGCAGTACTTC
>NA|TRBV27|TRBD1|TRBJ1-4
CASSPGQIHEKLFF
TGTGCCAGCAGTCCGGGACAGATCCATGAAAAACTGTTTTTT
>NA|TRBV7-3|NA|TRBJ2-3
CASSLTGHHTDTQYF
TGTGCCAGCAGCTTAACTGGACATCACACAGATACGCAGTATTTT
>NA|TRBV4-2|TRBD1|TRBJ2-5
CASSQEGQGPETQYF
TGTGCCAGCAGCCAAGAGGGACAGGGTCCAGAGACCCAGTACTTC
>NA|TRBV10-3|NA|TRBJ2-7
CAISPLPGDRSYEQYF
TGTGCCATCAGTCCCCTCCCCGGGGACCGCTCCTACGAGCAGTACTTC
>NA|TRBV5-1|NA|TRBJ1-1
CASSLASGLNTEAFF
TGCGCCAGCAGCTTGGCTTCAGGGTTGAACACTGAAGCTTTCTTT
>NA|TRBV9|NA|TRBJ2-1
CASSVSGGHDYHNEQFF
TGTGCCAGCAGCGTAAGTGGAGGCCATGATTATCACAATGAGCAGTTCTTC
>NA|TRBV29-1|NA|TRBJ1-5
CSANTGFNQPQHF
TGCAGCGCCAACACAGGGTTTAATCAGCCCCAGCATTTT
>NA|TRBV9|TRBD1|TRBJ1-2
CASSVGPGQGHGYTF
TGTGCCAGCAGCGTAGGGCCGGGACAGGGTCATGGCTACACCTTC
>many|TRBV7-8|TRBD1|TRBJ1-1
CASSQGQANTEAFF
TGTGCCAGCAGCCAGGGACAGGCGAACACTGAAGCTTTCTTT
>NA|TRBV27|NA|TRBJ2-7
CASSMGEAYEQYF
TGTGCCAGCAGCATGGGGGAGGCCTACGAGCAGTACTTC
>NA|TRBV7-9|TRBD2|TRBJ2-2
CASSFKVAGGTNTGELFF
TGTGCCAGCAGCTTTAAGGTAGCGGGAGGAACGAACACCGGGGAGCTGTTTTTT
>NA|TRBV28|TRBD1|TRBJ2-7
CASRNNRGPYEQYF
TGTGCCAGCAGGAATAACAGGGGGCCCTACGAGCAGTACTTC
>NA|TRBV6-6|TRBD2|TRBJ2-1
CASTLRLAVYNEQFF
TGTGCCAGCACCCTACGACTAGCGGTGTACAATGAGCAGTTCTTC
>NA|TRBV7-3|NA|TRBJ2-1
CASSLKGTPAEQFF
TGTGCCAGCAGCTTAAAGGGGACCCCAGCTGAGCAGTTCTTC
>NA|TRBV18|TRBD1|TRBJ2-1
CASSPTGGYNEQFF
TGTGCCAGCTCACCTACAGGGGGCTACAATGAGCAGTTCTTC
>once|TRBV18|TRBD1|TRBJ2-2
CASSPRQGNTGELFF
TGTGCCAGCTCACCTCGACAGGGGAACACCGGGGAGCTGTTTTTT